The clone carrying this T cell receptor (beta chain) appeared many times. The data stem from a study of early T cells in non-severe SARS-CoV-2 infection. In the study overall: With bulk RNA from unsorted whole blood as input, sequencing yielded unpaired chains.

Deletions cut 8 bases from V and 1 base from J, with 21 bases between. The CDR3 is made up of 16 amino acids. Germline V gene data show CDR1 as MNHEY and CDR2 as SMNVEV (reference sequence). Each single cDNA molecule received a unique molecular identifier. From the 5' RACE reads, TCRdb called clonotypes with MiXCR, one entry per CDR3 protein. This table holds approximately 70,000 distinct CDR3 sequences, about 5% found once. V is TRBV27 and J is TRBJ2-7, with D possibly being TRBD1 (6 bases). The sample here was whole blood, taken at baseline. The sequence was obtained from an adult who was a healthcare worker with PCR-confirmed SARS-CoV-2 infection or an uninfected control (not recorded which). The CDR3 DNA reads as TGTGCCAGCCACCAGAGTTCCGGGACACCTTCCTACGAGCAGTACTTC. It translates to CASHQSSGTPSYEQYF.